The rows below give T cell receptor beta chains drawn from one sample of a study of blood T cell repertoires in COVID-19. Only in-frame clones appear in the TCRdb table, and some are missing; sequencing was by immunoSEQ multiplex PCR. The sample yields around 67,000 clones, about 81% seen once. The sample taken for sequencing was peripheral blood. All receptors come from a human donor in a cohort sampled during active COVID-19. CDR3s include the opening cysteine and the closing phenylalanine or tryptophan. D genes are given only for firm matches. Clone sizes are given selectively: once, few, many, or a class where the clone is expanded.

V gene: TRBV5-1
J gene: TRBJ2-7
clone size: NA
D gene: TRBD1
CDR3 protein: CASSLGGQGNEQYF
CDR3 DNA: TGCGCCAGCAGCTTGGGGGGACAGGGCAACGAGCAGTACTTC

V gene: TRBV2
J gene: TRBJ2-1
clone size: NA
D gene: TRBD1
CDR3 protein: CASSANRGNYNEQFF
CDR3 DNA: TGTGCCAGCAGTGCCAACAGGGGAAACTACAATGAGCAGTTCTTC

V gene: TRBV15
J gene: TRBJ1-2
clone size: NA
D gene: TRBD1
CDR3 protein: CATSPRDSYGYTF
CDR3 DNA: TGTGCCACCAGCCCTCGGGACAGCTATGGCTACACCTTC

V gene: TRBV9
J gene: TRBJ2-1
clone size: NA
D gene: TRBD2
CDR3 protein: CASSAGGTRKGSYNEQFF
CDR3 DNA: TGTGCCAGCAGCGCGGGGGGGACGAGGAAGGGCTCCTACAATGAGCAGTTCTTC

V gene: TRBV13
J gene: TRBJ2-3
clone size: NA
D gene: NA
CDR3 protein: CASSFESGSTDTQYF
CDR3 DNA: TGTGCCAGCAGCTTTGAGTCGGGGTCCACAGATACGCAGTATTTT

V gene: TRBV3-1/TRBV3-2
J gene: TRBJ2-5
clone size: once
D gene: NA
CDR3 protein: CASSQVNHQGTQYF
CDR3 DNA: TGTGCCAGCAGCCAAGTTAACCATCAGGGGACCCAGTACTTC

V gene: TRBV5-4
J gene: TRBJ2-3
clone size: NA
D gene: TRBD2
CDR3 protein: CASRASGFTSTDTQYF
CDR3 DNA: TGTGCCAGCAGAGCTAGCGGTTTCACTAGCACAGATACGCAGTATTTT

V gene: TRBV6-5
J gene: TRBJ2-1
clone size: few
D gene: TRBD2
CDR3 protein: CASSYTGTSGSDEQFF
CDR3 DNA: TGTGCCAGCAGTTACACCGGGACTAGCGGGAGCGATGAGCAGTTCTTC

V gene: TRBV29-1
J gene: TRBJ1-2
clone size: NA
D gene: NA
CDR3 protein: CSVEEGNGYTF
CDR3 DNA: TGCAGCGTGGAGGAGGGGAACGGCTACACCTTC

V gene: TRBV7-9
J gene: TRBJ2-1
clone size: NA
D gene: NA
CDR3 protein: CASSFTTNEQFF
CDR3 DNA: TGTGCCAGCAGCTTTACTACCAATGAGCAGTTCTTC

V gene: TRBV7-9
J gene: TRBJ2-7
clone size: NA
D gene: NA
CDR3 protein: CASSSASLEQYF
CDR3 DNA: TGTGCCAGCAGCTCAGCCTCCCTCGAGCAGTACTTC

V gene: TRBV6-6
J gene: TRBJ1-3
clone size: NA
D gene: TRBD1
CDR3 protein: CASSYPQGVDTIYF
CDR3 DNA: TGTGCCAGCAGTTACCCACAGGGGGTAGACACCATATATTTT

V gene: TRBV7-9
J gene: TRBJ2-2
clone size: NA
D gene: TRBD2
CDR3 protein: CASSGGLAANTGELFF
CDR3 DNA: TGTGCCAGCAGCGGCGGACTAGCGGCGAACACCGGGGAGCTGTTTTTT

V gene: TRBV6-5
J gene: TRBJ1-3
clone size: NA
D gene: NA
CDR3 protein: CASSQGAGNTIYF
CDR3 DNA: TGTGCCAGCAGTCAGGGTGCTGGAAACACCATATATTTT

V gene: TRBV2
J gene: TRBJ1-2
clone size: NA
D gene: TRBD1
CDR3 protein: CASREGAGYGYTF
CDR3 DNA: TGTGCCAGCAGAGAGGGGGCCGGCTATGGCTACACCTTC

V gene: TRBV7-2
J gene: TRBJ1-5
clone size: NA
D gene: TRBD1
CDR3 protein: CASSLGDRLFSNQPQHF
CDR3 DNA: TGTGCCAGCAGCTTAGGGGACAGACTTTTTAGCAATCAGCCCCAGCATTTT

V gene: TRBV3-1/TRBV3-2
J gene: TRBJ2-6
clone size: NA
D gene: NA
CDR3 protein: CASSQDRRAGANVLTF
CDR3 DNA: TGTGCCAGCAGCCAAGATCGCCGAGCTGGGGCCAACGTCCTGACTTTC

V gene: TRBV2
J gene: TRBJ2-7
clone size: medium-sized
D gene: TRBD1
CDR3 protein: CASSHPGQGSLEQYF
CDR3 DNA: TGTGCCAGCAGTCACCCGGGACAGGGGTCCCTCGAGCAGTACTTC

V gene: TRBV11-3
J gene: TRBJ2-3
clone size: NA
D gene: TRBD2
CDR3 protein: CALRGGTQYF
CDR3 DNA: TGTGCCCTCCGCGGGGGTACGCAGTATTTT

V gene: TRBV11-2
J gene: TRBJ2-1
clone size: NA
D gene: TRBD2
CDR3 protein: CASSLVAGGPNNEQFF
CDR3 DNA: TGTGCCAGCAGCTTAGTGGCGGGAGGGCCGAACAATGAGCAGTTCTTC

V gene: TRBV19
J gene: TRBJ2-1
clone size: NA
D gene: NA
CDR3 protein: CASTPAAAYNEQFF
CDR3 DNA: TGTGCCAGTACCCCCGCGGCAGCCTACAATGAGCAGTTCTTC

V gene: TRBV6-5
J gene: TRBJ2-7
clone size: NA
D gene: TRBD1
CDR3 protein: CASSPGQALEQYF
CDR3 DNA: TGTGCCAGCAGTCCCGGACAGGCGCTCGAGCAGTACTTC

V gene: TRBV10-2
J gene: TRBJ1-5
clone size: NA
D gene: NA
CDR3 protein: CASTDGAGNQPQHF
CDR3 DNA: TGCGCCAGCACCGATGGGGCTGGGAATCAGCCCCAGCATTTT